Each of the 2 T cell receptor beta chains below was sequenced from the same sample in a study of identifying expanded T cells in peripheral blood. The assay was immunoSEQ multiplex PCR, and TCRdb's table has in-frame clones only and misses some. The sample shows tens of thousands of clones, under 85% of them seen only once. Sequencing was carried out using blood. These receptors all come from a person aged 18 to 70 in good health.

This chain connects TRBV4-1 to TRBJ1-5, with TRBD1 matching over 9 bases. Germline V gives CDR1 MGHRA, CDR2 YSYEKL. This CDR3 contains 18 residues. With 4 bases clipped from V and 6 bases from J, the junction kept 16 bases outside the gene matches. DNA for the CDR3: TGCGCCAGCAGCCCCGGACAGGGGCCATTCTCCCGCGGTCAGCCCCAGCATTTT. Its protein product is CASSPGQGPFSRGQPQHF.

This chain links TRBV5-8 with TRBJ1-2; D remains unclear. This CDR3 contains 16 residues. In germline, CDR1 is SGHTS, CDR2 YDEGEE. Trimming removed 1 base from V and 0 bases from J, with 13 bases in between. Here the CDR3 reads CASSLLSFRPNYGYTF. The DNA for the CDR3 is TGTGCCAGCAGCTTGCTCTCATTCCGCCCTAACTATGGCTACACCTTC.